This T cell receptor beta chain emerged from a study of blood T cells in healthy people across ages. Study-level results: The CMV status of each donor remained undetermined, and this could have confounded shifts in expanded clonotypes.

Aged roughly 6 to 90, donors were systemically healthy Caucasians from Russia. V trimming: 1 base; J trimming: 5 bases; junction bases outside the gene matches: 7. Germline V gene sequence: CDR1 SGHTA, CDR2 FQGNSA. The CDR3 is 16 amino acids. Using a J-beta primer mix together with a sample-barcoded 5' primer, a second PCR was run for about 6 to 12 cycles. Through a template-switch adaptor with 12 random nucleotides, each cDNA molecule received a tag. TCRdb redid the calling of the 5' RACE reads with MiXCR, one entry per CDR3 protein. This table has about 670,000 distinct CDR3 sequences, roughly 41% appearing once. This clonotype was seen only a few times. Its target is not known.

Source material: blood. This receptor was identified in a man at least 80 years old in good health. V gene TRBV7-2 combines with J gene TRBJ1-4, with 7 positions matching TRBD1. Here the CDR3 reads CASSLGGGGVNEKLFF. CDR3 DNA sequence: TGTGCCAGCAGCTTAGGAGGGGGCGGGGTAAATGAAAAACTGTTTTTT.